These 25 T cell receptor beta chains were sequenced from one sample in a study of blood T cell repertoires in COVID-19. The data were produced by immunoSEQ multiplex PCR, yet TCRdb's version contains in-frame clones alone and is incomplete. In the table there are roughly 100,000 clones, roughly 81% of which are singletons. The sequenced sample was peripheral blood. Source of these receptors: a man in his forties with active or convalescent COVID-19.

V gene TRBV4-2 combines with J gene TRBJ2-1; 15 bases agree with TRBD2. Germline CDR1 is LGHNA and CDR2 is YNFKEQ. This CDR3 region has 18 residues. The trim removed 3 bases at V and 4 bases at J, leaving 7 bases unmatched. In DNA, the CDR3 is TGTGCCAGCAGCCACGACGGACTAGCGGGGGGGGGATACAATGAGCAGTTCTTC. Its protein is CASSHDGLAGGGYNEQFF.

CDR3 region: CASSPRFRGGSYNEQFF. The CDR3 DNA follows: TGTGCCAGCAGCCCCCGATTCCGGGGGGGCTCCTACAATGAGCAGTTCTTC. V and J are TRBV11-2 and TRBJ2-1; TRBD2 agrees at 8 bases. The CDR3 contains 17 residues. The ends lost 5 bases at V and 0 bases at J; junction bases unmatched: 9. Germline V gene lookup returns CDR1 SGHAT and CDR2 FQNNGV.

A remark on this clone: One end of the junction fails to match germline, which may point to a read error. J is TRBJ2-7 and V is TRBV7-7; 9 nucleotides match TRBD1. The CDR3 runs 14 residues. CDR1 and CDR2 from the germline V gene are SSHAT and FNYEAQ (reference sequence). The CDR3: CASSPGTGYYEQYF. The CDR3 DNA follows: TGTGCTAGCAGCCCGGGGACAGGGTACTACGAGCAGTACTTC.

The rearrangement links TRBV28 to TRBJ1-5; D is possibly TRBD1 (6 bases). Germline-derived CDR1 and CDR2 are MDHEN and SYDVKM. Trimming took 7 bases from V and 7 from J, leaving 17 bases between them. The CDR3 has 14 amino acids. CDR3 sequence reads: CASKGGLKEQPQHF. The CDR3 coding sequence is TGTGCCAGCAAAGGGGGACTAAAAGAGCAGCCCCAGCATTTT.

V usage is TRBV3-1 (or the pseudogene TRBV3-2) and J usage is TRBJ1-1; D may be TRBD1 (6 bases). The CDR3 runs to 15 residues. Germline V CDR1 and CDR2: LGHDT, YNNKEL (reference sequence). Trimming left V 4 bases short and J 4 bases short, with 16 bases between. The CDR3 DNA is TGTGCCAGCAGCCCCTTCACAGGGATGGGCACTGAAGCTTTCTTT. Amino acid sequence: CASSPFTGMGTEAFF.

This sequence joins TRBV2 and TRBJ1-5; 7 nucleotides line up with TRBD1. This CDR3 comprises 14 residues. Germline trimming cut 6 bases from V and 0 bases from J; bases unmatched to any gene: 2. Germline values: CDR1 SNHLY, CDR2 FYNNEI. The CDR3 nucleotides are TGTGCCAGCAGCCGACAGGGTAGCAATCAGCCCCAGCATTTT. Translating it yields CASSRQGSNQPQHF. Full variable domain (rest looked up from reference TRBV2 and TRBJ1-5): EPEVTQTPSHQVTQMGQEVILRCVPISNHLYFYWYRQILGQKVEFLVSFYNNEISEKSEIFDDQFSVERPDGSNFTLKIRSTKLEDSAMYFCASSRQGSNQPQHFGDGTRLSIL.

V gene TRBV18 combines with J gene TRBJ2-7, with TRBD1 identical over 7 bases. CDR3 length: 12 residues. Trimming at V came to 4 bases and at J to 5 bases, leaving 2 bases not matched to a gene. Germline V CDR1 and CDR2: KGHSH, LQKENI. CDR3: CASSRQGHEQYF. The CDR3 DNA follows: TGTGCCAGCTCACGACAGGGACACGAGCAGTACTTC. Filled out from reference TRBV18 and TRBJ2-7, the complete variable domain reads NAGVMQNPRHLVRRRGQEARLRCSPMKGHSHVYWYRQLPEEGLKFMVYLQKENIIDESGMPKERFSAEFPKEGPSILRIQQVVRGDSAAYFCASSRQGHEQYFGPGTRLTVT.

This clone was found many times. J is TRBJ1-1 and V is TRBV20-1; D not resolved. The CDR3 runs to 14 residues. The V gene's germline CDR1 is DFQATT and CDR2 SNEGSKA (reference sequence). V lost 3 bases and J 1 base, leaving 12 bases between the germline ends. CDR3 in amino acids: CSASPSSGNTEAFF. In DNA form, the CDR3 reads TGCAGTGCTAGTCCCAGCTCGGGGAACACTGAAGCTTTCTTT.

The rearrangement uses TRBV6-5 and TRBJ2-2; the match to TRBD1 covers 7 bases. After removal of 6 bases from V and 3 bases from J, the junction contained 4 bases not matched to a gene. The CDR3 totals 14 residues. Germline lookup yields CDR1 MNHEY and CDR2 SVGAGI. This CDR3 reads CASRGQTYTGELFF. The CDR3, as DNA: TGTGCCAGCAGGGGACAGACCTACACCGGGGAGCTGTTTTTT.

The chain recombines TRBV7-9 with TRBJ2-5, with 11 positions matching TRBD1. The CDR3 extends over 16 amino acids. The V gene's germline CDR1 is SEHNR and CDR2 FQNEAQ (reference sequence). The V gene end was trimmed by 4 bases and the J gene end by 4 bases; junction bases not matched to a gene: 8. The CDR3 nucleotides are TGTGCCAGCAGCTCCCTTGGACAGGGGGCGGGAGAGACCCAGTACTTC. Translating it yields CASSSLGQGAGETQYF. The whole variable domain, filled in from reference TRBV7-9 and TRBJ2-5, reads DTGVSQNPRHKITKRGQNVTFRCDPISEHNRLYWYRQTLGQGPEFLTYFQNEAQLEKSRLLSDRFSAERPKGSFSTLEIQRTEQGDSAMYLCASSSLGQGAGETQYFGPGTRLLVL.

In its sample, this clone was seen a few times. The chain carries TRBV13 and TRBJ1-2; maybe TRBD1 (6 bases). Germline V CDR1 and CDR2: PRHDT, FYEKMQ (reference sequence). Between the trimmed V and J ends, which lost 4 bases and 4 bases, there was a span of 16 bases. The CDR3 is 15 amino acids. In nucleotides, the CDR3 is TGTGCCAGCAGCTCAGGGGCGGGCCTGACCTATGGCTACACCTTC. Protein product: CASSSGAGLTYGYTF.

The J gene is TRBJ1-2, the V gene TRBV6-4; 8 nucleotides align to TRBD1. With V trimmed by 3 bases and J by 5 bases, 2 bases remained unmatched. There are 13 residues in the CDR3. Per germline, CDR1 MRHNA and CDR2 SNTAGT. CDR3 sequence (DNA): TGTGCCAGCAGTGATGGACAGGGTTATGGCTACACCTTC. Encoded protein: CASSDGQGYGYTF.

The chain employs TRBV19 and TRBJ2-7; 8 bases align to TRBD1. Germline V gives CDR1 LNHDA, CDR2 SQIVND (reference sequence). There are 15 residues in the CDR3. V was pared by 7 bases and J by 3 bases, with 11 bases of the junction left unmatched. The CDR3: CASTRNLQGDYEQYF. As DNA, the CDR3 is TGTGCCAGTACCCGAAACCTACAGGGGGACTACGAGCAGTACTTC.

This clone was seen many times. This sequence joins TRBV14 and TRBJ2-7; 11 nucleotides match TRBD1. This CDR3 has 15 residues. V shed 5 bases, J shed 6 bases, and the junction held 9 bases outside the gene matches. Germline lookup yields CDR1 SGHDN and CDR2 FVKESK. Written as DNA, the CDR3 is TGTGCCAGCAGCAAGGGGACCGGACAGGGGGCCGAGCAGTACTTC. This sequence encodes CASSKGTGQGAEQYF.

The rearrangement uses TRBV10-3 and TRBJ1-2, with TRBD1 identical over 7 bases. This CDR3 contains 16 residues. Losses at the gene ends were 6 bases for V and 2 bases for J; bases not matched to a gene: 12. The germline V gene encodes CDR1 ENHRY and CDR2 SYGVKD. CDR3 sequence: CAIRGIGGWENYGYTF. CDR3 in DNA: TGTGCCATCAGAGGAATAGGGGGCTGGGAGAACTATGGCTACACCTTC.

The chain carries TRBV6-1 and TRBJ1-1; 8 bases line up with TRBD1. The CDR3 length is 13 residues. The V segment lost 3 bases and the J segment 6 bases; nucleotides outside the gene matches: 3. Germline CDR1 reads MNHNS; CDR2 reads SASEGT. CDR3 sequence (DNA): TGTGCCAGCAGTGATACAGGGGGATCTGAAGCTTTCTTT. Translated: CASSDTGGSEAFF.

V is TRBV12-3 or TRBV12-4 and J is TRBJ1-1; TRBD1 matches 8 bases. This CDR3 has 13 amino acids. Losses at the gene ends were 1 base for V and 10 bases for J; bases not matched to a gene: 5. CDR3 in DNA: TGTGCCAGCAGTTTAGGACAGGGGTTTCGAGCTTTCTTT. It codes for CASSLGQGFRAFF.

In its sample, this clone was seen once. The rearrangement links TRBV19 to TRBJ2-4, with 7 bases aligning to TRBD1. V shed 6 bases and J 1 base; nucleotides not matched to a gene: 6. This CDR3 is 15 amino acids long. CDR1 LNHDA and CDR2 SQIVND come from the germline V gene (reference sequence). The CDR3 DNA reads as TGTGCCAGTAGCCCATCGGACAGGGCCAAAAACATTCAGTACTTC. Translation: CASSPSDRAKNIQYF.

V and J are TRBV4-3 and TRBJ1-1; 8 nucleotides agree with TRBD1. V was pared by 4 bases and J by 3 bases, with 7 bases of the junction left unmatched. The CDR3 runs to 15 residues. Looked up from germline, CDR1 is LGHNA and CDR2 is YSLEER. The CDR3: CASSPRDRGDTEAFF. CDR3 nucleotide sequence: TGCGCCAGCAGCCCGAGAGACAGGGGCGACACTGAAGCTTTCTTT.

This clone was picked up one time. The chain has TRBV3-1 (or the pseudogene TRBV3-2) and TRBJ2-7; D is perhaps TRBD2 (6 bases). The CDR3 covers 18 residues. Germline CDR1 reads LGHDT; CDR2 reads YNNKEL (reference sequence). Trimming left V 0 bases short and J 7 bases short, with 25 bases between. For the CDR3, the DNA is TGTGCCAGCAGCCAAGATACTCGGAGGGTGACACCGGAATGGGAGCAGTACTTC. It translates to CASSQDTRRVTPEWEQYF.

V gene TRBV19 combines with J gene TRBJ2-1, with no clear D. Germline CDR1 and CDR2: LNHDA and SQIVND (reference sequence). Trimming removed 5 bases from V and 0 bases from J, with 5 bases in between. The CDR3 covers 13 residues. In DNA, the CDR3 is TGTGCCAGTAGTCGACTCTCCTACAATGAGCAGTTCTTC. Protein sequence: CASSRLSYNEQFF.

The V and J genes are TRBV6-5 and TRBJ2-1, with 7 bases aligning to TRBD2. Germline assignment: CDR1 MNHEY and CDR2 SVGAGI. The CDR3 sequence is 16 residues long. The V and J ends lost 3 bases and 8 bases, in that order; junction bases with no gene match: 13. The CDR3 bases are TGTGCCAGCAGTTATTCCGGGACTAACATCGTTGATGAGCAGTTCTTC. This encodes CASSYSGTNIVDEQFF.

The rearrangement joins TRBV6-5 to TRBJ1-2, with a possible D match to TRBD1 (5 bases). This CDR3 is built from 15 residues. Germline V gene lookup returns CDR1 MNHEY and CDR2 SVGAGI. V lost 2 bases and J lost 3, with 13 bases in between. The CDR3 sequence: CASSYGEGRHYGYTF. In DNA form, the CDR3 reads TGTGCCAGCAGTTACGGGGAGGGGAGGCACTATGGCTACACCTTC.

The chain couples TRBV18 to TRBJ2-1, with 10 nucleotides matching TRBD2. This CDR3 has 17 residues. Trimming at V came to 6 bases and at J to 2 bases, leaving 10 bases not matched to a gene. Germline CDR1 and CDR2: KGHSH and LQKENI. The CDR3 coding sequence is TGTGCCAGCTCCCGGACTAGCGGAATCTATACCTACAATGAGCAGTTCTTC. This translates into CASSRTSGIYTYNEQFF.

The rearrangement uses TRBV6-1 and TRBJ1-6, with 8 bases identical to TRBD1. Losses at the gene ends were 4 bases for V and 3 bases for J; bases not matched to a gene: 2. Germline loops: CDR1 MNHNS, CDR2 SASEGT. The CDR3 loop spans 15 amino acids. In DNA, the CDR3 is TGTGCCAGCAGTGGAACAGGGGGCTATAATTCACCCCTCCACTTT. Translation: CASSGTGGYNSPLHF.